This is a list of T cell receptor beta chains from one sample in a study of Tregs in tolerant kidney transplant recipients. Here immunoSEQ multiplex PCR was the method, and the copy in TCRdb shows in-frame clones only, minus some. Here the sample spans tens of thousands of clones, less than 98% being singletons. Material: Tregs from blood, obtained before the transplant. All receptors derive from a human donor who received a combined kidney and bone marrow transplant. Both conserved end residues are part of each CDR3. The order of the fields is J gene, D gene, V gene, clone size, CDR3 protein, CDR3 DNA. D genes are given only for firm matches. Where a row states a size, it is once, few, many or the class of an expanded clone; other rows omit it.

TRBJ2-2 NA TRBV4-3 NA CASSQTNWQNTGELFF TGCGCCAGCAGCCAAACTAACTGGCAGAACACCGGGGAGCTGTTTTTT
TRBJ2-5 NA TRBV5-1 NA CASSWAGGETQYF TGCGCCAGCAGCTGGGCAGGAGGGGAGACCCAGTACTTC
TRBJ2-7 NA TRBV18 once CASSPGASGRYEQYF TGTGCCAGCTCACCGGGGGCTAGCGGAAGGTACGAGCAGTACTTC
TRBJ2-3 NA TRBV5-1 once CASSLTTGFKQDTQYF TGCGCCAGCAGCTTGACGACTGGATTTAAACAAGATACGCAGTATTTT
TRBJ1-2 NA TRBV29-1 NA CSVEAGSNYGYTF TGCAGCGTTGAGGCAGGATCTAACTATGGCTACACCTTC
TRBJ1-2 TRBD1 TRBV27 NA CASSLSGGEYGYTF TGTGCCAGCAGTTTATCAGGGGGCGAATATGGCTACACCTTC
TRBJ2-2 TRBD2 TRBV7-2 NA CASTQGLAGGPSTGELFF TGTGCCAGCACCCAAGGACTAGCGGGAGGGCCAAGCACCGGGGAGCTGTTTTTT
TRBJ1-6 NA TRBV7-2 NA CASSLDAGRDSPLHF TGTGCCAGCAGCTTAGACGCGGGACGGGATTCACCCCTCCACTTT
TRBJ1-2 NA TRBV14 NA CASSHHTGGYGYTF TGTGCCAGCAGCCATCACACCGGGGGCTATGGCTACACCTTC
TRBJ2-7 NA TRBV10-3 NA CAISESKGSYEQYF TGTGCCATCAGTGAGTCAAAGGGGTCCTACGAGCAGTACTTC
TRBJ1-5 NA TRBV7-9 NA CASSQGSGSQPQHF TGTGCCAGCAGTCAAGGATCGGGGAGCCAGCCCCAGCATTTT
TRBJ1-3 TRBD1 TRBV15 NA CATSGRQGRSGNTIYF TGTGCCACCAGCGGGAGACAGGGGAGGTCTGGAAACACCATATATTTT
TRBJ2-7 NA TRBV5-1 NA CASSQGAHEQYF TGCGCCAGCAGTCAGGGTGCCCACGAGCAGTACTTC
TRBJ2-5 TRBD2 TRBV5-1 NA CASSFLAGETQYF TGCGCCAGCAGCTTTCTAGCGGGGGAGACCCAGTACTTC
TRBJ2-3 NA TRBV27 NA CASSFASGTDTQYF TGTGCCAGCAGTTTTGCTAGCGGCACAGATACGCAGTATTTT
TRBJ2-6 TRBD1 TRBV15 once CATSRRLRDRGRAGANVLTF TGTGCCACCAGCAGAAGACTACGGGACAGGGGGCGTGCTGGGGCCAACGTCCTGACTTTC
TRBJ2-7 NA TRBV5-6 once CASSVGLSYEQYF TGTGCCAGCAGCGTCGGACTATCCTACGAGCAGTACTTC
TRBJ2-3 NA TRBV9 NA CASSVGGGTTDTQYF TGTGCCAGCAGCGTAGGCGGGGGCACCACAGATACGCAGTATTTT
TRBJ1-4 TRBD1 TRBV4-1 NA CASSQVRRTGREKLFF TGCGCCAGCAGCCAAGTACGCCGGACAGGGAGGGAAAAACTGTTTTTT
TRBJ1-2 TRBD1 TRBV6-9 NA CASRSSGQGARGTYGYTF TGTGCCAGCAGAAGCTCGGGGCAGGGGGCTCGAGGGACCTATGGCTACACCTTC
TRBJ2-1 NA TRBV5-1 NA CASSLDGNSYNEQFF TGCGCCAGCAGCTTAGACGGGAACTCCTACAATGAGCAGTTCTTC
TRBJ2-2 NA TRBV7-2 once CASNPGNTGELFF TGTGCCAGCAACCCGGGGAACACCGGGGAGCTGTTTTTT
TRBJ2-1 TRBD2 TRBV4-3 NA CASSQGVGLAGAEEQFF TGCGCCAGCAGCCAAGGGGTCGGACTAGCGGGAGCAGAGGAGCAGTTCTTC
TRBJ1-1 NA TRBV5-1 NA CASSTGQPNTEAFF TGCGCCAGCAGCACGGGACAACCGAACACTGAAGCTTTCTTT
TRBJ1-1 NA TRBV6-5 NA CASSYLSRNTEAFF TGTGCCAGCAGTTATTTAAGTAGGAACACTGAAGCTTTCTTT
TRBJ2-3 TRBD2 TRBV30 NA CAWKSLGSGKGDTQYF TGTGCCTGGAAGAGTCTGGGTAGCGGGAAGGGAGATACGCAGTATTTT
TRBJ2-2 NA TRBV15 NA CATSTLRGKAGELFF TGTGCCACCAGCACTCTCCGGGGAAAGGCCGGGGAGCTGTTTTTT